This entry describes one T cell receptor (beta chain). V was trimmed by 10 bases and J by 0 bases, leaving 24 bases between them. This CDR3 is built from 17 residues. Germline V lookup: CDR1 ENHRY, CDR2 SYGVKD. This sample was included in a study of Graves' ophthalmopathy and Graves' hyperthyroidism. Using RNA transcripts, the TCR beta CDR3 regions were amplified. Second-round multiplex PCR came after first-round RT-PCR with HTBI primers. TCRdb passed the multiplex PCR reads through MiXCR, listing each CDR3 protein once. The sample lists about 740,000 distinct CDR3 sequences, 40% occurring once. The gene calls are TRBV10-3 and TRBJ1-1; perhaps TRBD1 as D (5 bases). Sequencing input: peripheral blood. The sequence derives from an adult man with Graves' ophthalmopathy. In DNA, the CDR3 is TGTGCCAGCATCCTTGGGGCAGGCGCCTCCATGAACACTGAAGCTTTCTTT. The encoded protein is CASILGAGASMNTEAFF.